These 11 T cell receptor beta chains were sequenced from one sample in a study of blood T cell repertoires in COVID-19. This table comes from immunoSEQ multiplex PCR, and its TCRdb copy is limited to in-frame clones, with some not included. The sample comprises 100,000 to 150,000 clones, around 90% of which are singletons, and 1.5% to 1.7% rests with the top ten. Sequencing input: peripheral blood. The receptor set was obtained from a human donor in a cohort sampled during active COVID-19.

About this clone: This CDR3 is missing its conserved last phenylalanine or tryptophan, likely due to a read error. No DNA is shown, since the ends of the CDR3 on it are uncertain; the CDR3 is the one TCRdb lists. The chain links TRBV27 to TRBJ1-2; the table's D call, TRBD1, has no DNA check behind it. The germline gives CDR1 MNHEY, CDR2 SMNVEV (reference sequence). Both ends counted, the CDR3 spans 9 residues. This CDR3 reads CASSFPCRV.

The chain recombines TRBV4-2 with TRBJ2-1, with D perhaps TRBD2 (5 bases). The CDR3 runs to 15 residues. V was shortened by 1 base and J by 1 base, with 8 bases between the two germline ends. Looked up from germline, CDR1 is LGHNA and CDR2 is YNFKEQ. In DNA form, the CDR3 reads TGTGCCAGCAGCCAAGGCGGACTTTCCTACAATGAGCAGTTCTTC. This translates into CASSQGGLSYNEQFF.

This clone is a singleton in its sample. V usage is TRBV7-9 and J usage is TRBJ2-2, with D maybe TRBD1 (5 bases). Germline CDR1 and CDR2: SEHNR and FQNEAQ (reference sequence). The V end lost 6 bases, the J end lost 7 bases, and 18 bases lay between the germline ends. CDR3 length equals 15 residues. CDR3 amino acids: CASRALRGGFGELFF. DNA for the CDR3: TGTGCCAGCAGAGCCCTAAGGGGCGGTTTCGGGGAGCTGTTTTTT.

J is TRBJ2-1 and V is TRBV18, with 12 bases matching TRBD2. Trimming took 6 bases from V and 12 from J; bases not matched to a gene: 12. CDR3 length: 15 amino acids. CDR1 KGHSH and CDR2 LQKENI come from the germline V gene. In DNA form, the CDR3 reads TGTGCCAGCTCGCCTGGGACTAGCGGGTCCTCTTCGCAGTTCTTC. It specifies CASSPGTSGSSSQFF.

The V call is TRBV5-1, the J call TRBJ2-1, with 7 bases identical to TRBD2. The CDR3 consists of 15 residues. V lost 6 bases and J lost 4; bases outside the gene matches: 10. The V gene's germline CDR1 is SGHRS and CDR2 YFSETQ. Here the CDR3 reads CASKFGLGDYNEQFF. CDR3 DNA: TGCGCCAGCAAATTCGGACTAGGCGATTACAATGAGCAGTTCTTC.

The CDR3 DNA sequence: TGTGCCAGCAGCTCAAGCGGGGGTCTATATGGCTACACCTTC. Translating gives CASSSSGGLYGYTF. The chain joins TRBV7-2 to TRBJ1-2, with D possibly TRBD1 on 5 matching bases. Germline CDR1 is SGHTA and CDR2 is FQGNSA. The CDR3 totals 14 residues. The V and J ends lost 4 bases and 5 bases respectively, with 14 bases between them.

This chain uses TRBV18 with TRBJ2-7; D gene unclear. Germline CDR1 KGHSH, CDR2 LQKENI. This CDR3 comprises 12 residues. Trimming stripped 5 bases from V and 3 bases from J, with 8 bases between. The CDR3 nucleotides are TGTGCCAGCTCAGAGTCAGGCTACGAGCAGTACTTC. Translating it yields CASSESGYEQYF.

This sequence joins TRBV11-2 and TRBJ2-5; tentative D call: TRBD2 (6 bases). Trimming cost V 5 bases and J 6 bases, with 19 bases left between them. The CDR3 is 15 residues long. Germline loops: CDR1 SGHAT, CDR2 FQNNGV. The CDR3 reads CASSPGGHPVKTQYF. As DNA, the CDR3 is TGTGCCAGCAGCCCAGGAGGGCACCCCGTTAAGACCCAGTACTTC.

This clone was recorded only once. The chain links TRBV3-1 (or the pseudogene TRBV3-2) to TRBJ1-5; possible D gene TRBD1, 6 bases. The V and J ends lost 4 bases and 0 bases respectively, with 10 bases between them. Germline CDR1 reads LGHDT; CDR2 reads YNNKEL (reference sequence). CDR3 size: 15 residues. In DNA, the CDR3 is TGTGCCAGCAGCCTAACAGGGAGTAGCAATCAGCCCCAGCATTTT. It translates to CASSLTGSSNQPQHF.

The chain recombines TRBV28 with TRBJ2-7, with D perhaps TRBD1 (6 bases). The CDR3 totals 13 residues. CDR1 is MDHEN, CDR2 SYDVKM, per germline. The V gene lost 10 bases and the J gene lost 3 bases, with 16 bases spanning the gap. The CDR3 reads CATTGFQIYEQYF. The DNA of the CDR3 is TGTGCCACAACAGGGTTCCAAATCTACGAGCAGTACTTC.

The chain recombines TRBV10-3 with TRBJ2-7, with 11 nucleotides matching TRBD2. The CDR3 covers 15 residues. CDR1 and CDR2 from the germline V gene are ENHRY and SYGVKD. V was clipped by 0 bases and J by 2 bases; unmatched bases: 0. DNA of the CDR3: TGTGCCATCAGTGAGTCGGGACTAGCGGCCTACGAGCAGTACTTC. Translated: CAISESGLAAYEQYF.